Each of the 5 T cell receptor beta chains below was sequenced from the same sample in a study of T cells in localized non-small cell lung cancer. Generated by immunoSEQ multiplex PCR, the TCRdb table keeps only in-frame clones and is missing some. The repertoire holds under 2,000 clones, with about 22% as singletons. The sequencing here drew on lung tumor tissue, taken before any cancer treatment. The receptor source for this set is a male donor older than 55 with stage II lung adenocarcinoma.

The chain recombines TRBV6-8 with TRBJ1-2; D remains unclear. The CDR3 contains 12 residues. CDR1 and CDR2 from the germline V gene are MNHGY and SAAAGT. V shed 7 bases and J shed 2 bases, with 8 bases lying between them. In DNA, the CDR3 is TGTGCCAGCACAACGGAGAACTATGGCTACACCTTC. Translating it yields CASTTENYGYTF.

This clone has just a few counts. The chain has TRBV11-3 and TRBJ1-3; D may be TRBD1 (6 bases). Germline assignment: CDR1 SGHNT and CDR2 YENEEA. The ends were cut back, 3 bases at V and 0 bases at J, with 12 bases in the middle. The CDR3 has 16 amino acids. The CDR3 sequence: CASSFHLQGSGNTIYF. In DNA, the CDR3 is TGTGCCAGCAGCTTCCATCTACAGGGCTCTGGAAACACCATATATTTT. Together with reference TRBV11-3 and TRBJ1-3, the CDR3 gives the full variable domain: EAGVVQSPRYKIIEKKQPVAFWCNPISGHNTLYWYLQNLGQGPELLIRYENEEAVDDSQLPKDRFSAERLKGVDSTLKIQPAELGDSAVYLCASSFHLQGSGNTIYFGEGSWLTVV.

This clone has just a few counts. The chain combines TRBV6-8 with TRBJ1-2; D is uncertain. This CDR3 has 13 amino acids. V lost 5 bases, J lost 4 bases, and 11 bases lay in between. The germline V gene encodes CDR1 MNHGY and CDR2 SAAAGT. In DNA form, the CDR3 reads TGTGCCAGCAGTGGAGTCACCGTCTATGGCTACACCTTC. The encoded protein is CASSGVTVYGYTF.

This clone was detected only a few times. The V gene is TRBV4-1, the J gene TRBJ1-2; D gene uncertain. V lost 0 bases to trimming and J lost 8 bases, with 16 bases between them. The CDR3 is 15 amino acids. From germline, CDR1 is MGHRA and CDR2 YSYEKL. The CDR3 protein is CASSQEMTVRRGYTF. Written as DNA, the CDR3 is TGCGCCAGCAGCCAAGAGATGACTGTACGTAGAGGCTACACCTTC.

V and J are TRBV10-3 and TRBJ1-2, with D unresolved. Trimming left V 0 bases short and J 6 bases short, with 8 bases between. The CDR3 is 13 residues long. Germline V gene lookup returns CDR1 ENHRY and CDR2 SYGVKD. CDR3: CAISESAAHGYTF. The DNA for the CDR3 is TGTGCCATCAGTGAGTCGGCAGCCCATGGCTACACCTTC.